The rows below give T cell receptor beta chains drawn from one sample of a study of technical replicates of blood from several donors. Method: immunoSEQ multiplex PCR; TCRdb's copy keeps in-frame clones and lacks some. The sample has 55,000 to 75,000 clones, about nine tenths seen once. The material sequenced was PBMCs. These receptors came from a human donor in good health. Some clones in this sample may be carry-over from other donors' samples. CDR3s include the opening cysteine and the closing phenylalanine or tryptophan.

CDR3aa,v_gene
CASSPRAQGGETQYF,TRBV5-1
CASSRTGGDSYEQYF,TRBV4-1
CASRSPGQGRGYTF,TRBV6-5
CASSSAGGPTGELFF,TRBV5-4
CASSLVGVSGTEAFF,TRBV5-1
CASSLFWGPTHNEQFF,TRBV7-9
CASSQSSVRDKKNIQYF,TRBV16
CATSRDRGIAGYTF,TRBV15
CASSGWTSGTYEQYF,TRBV7-2
CASSSQGYEKLVF,TRBV7-9
CASTFGVSSNQPQHF,TRBV19
CASSLTDTQYF,TRBV11-2
CASSLTTNTGELFF,TRBV5-1
CASTPGQGGTGELFF,TRBV5-1
CASSQVIADSYEQYF,TRBV4-3
CSVERSRGVNAFF,TRBV29-1
CASSAGQLYGYTF,TRBV7-2
CASSWRTGGDEQYF,TRBV5-1
CASGGGTETQYF,TRBV7-9
CASSLGQGVRNTEAFF,TRBV5-8
CASSSGNQGSEKLFF,TRBV5-1
CASSNSGVTDTQYF,TRBV5-1
CASSMGGRYEQYF,TRBV21-1
CASSLSGADTGELFF,TRBV5-4
CASSPGGNTEAFF,TRBV7-6
CASSARRNTEAFF,TRBV7-8
CASSISGTGELFF,TRBV2
CASSLGSTQYF,TRBV2
CASSLDTYQPQHF,TRBV7-9
CAINPTRTDTQYF,TRBV10-3
CASSRQGGLAGGETQYF,TRBV7-9
CASSQVAGQGAGYGYTF,TRBV4-2
CASSFHQETQYF,TRBV7-2
CASSLGSTGVDGYTF,TRBV5-6
CASSKVFPGAGKIGGYTF,TRBV21-1
CASSLWPRGADTQYF,TRBV7-2
CASSGDIEQFF,TRBV6-1
CASSQDRGSNQPQHF,TRBV4-3
CASSRQGASTDTQYF,TRBV4-3
CSVAVDRGRGQPQHF,TRBV29-1
CASRPGTPKAFF,TRBV2
CASSGDRVDTQYF,TRBV7-8
CASSGQPGLDTDTQYF,TRBV7-2
CASRPYDSNYGYTF,TRBV6-1
CASSPGTSGRNEQFF,TRBV11-3
CVASDRNNEQFF,TRBV19
CASSARTGGGEKLFF,TRBV9
CASRPPTGALGAQYF,TRBV6-5